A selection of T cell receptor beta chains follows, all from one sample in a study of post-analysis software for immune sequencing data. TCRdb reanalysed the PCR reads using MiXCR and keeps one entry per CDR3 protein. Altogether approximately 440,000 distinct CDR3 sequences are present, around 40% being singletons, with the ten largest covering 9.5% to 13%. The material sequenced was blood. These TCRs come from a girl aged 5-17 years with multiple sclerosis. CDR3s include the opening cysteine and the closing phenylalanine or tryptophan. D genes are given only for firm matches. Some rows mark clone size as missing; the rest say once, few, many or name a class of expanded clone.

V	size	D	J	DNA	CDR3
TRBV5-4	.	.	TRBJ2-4	TGTGCCAGCAGCATGGACTGGGGGCAGGGCATTCAGTACTTC	CASSMDWGQGIQYF
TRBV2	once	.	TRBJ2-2	TGTGCCAGCAGTGTCGGGAGAAGTACCGGGGAGCTGTTTTTT	CASSVGRSTGELFF
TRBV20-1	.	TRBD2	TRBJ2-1	TGCAGTGCTCCCAGCGGGAGGGGCGACAATGAGCAGTTCTTC	CSAPSGRGDNEQFF
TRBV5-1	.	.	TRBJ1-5	TGCGCCAGCAGCAGGGAGGCCGATCAGCCCCAGCATTTT	CASSREADQPQHF
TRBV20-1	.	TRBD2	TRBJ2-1	TGCAGTGCTAGAGATAGCGGGAGGGCCAGCGATGAGCAGTTCTTC	CSARDSGRASDEQFF
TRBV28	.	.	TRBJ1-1	TGTGCCAGCAGTTTGTTTTACACTGAAGCTTTCTTT	CASSLFYTEAFF
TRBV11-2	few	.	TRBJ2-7	TGTGCCAGCAGCTCAGTCAGCCTCTCCTACGAGCAGTACTTC	CASSSVSLSYEQYF
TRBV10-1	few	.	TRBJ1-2	TGCGCCAGCAGTGCCGGCTCGATCGAACGTAGCACCTTC	CASSAGSIERSTF
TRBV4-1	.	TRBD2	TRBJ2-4	TGCGCCAGCAGTCAAAGGCGGCGGGAGGGGGGGAACATTCAGTACTTC	CASSQRRREGGNIQYF
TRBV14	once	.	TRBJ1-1	TGTGCCAGCAGCCTAGTCCTCGGGGAAAACACTGAAGCTTTCTTT	CASSLVLGENTEAFF
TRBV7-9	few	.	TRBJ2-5	TGTGCCAGCAGCATCGGACAGGGAGGGGAGACCCAGTACTTC	CASSIGQGGETQYF
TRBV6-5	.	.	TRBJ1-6	TGTGCCAGCAACCAGGGTGATTCACCCCTCCACTTT	CASNQGDSPLHF
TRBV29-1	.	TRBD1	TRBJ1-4	TGCAGCGTTGGGACAGGGCGTGAAAAACTGTTTTTT	CSVGTGREKLFF
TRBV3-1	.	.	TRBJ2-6	TGTGCCAGCAGCCAAGTTCCAGAGTCTGGGGCCAACGTCCTGACTTTC	CASSQVPESGANVLTF
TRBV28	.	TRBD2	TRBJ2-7	TGTGCCAGCTCCCTAGTCTCGGTATCGGGACTAGAAAAGGCGGAGCAGTACTTC	CASSLVSVSGLEKAEQYF
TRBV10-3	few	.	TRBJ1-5	TGTGCCATCAGTCTGGGACTCTATAGCAATCAGCCCCAGCATTTT	CAISLGLYSNQPQHF
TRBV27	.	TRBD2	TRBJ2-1	TGTGCCAGCAGTTTCGCGTGGCGGGAGGGGTACAATGAGCAGTTCTTC	CASSFAWREGYNEQFF
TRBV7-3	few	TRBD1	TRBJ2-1	TGTGCCAGCAGCTGGGACAGGGACAATGAGCAGTTCTTC	CASSWDRDNEQFF
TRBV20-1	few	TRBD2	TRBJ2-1	TGCAGTGCTAGACTAGCGGGTCCCAATGAGCAGTTCTTC	CSARLAGPNEQFF
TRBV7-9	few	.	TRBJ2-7	TGTGCCAGCAACTTGTCAGGGTTCTACGAGCAGTACTTC	CASNLSGFYEQYF
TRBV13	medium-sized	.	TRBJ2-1	TGTGCCAGCAGCCCTAGACAGCCTACTACGGATGAGCAGTTCTTC	CASSPRQPTTDEQFF
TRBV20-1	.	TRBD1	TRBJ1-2	TGCAGTGCTAGTCGCCCCGGGACAGCCTATGGCTACACCTTC	CSASRPGTAYGYTF
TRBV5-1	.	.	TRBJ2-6	TGCGCCAGCAGCCTATTAACAGGCCCTGGGGCCAACGTCCTGACTTTC	CASSLLTGPGANVLTF
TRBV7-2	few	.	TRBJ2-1	TGTGCCAGCAGCTTAGCCCTAGGCTCCTACAATGAGCAGTTCTTC	CASSLALGSYNEQFF
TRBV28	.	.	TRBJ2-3	TGTGCCAGCAGTTTCCGGGGGACCACAGATACGCAGTATTTT	CASSFRGTTDTQYF
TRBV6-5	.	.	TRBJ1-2	TGTGCCAGCAGTTCCACACGAGCGGGAGGCTACACCTTC	CASSSTRAGGYTF
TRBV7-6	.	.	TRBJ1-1	TGTGCCAGCAGCTTCGACGCCAGACTAGGAGGCACTGAAGCTTTCTTT	CASSFDARLGGTEAFF
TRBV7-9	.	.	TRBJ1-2	TGTGCCAGCAGCTCCCTGGGGGCCAGAGAGAAAAACTATGGCTACACCTTC	CASSSLGAREKNYGYTF
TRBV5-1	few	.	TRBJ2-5	TGCGCCAGCAGCTTGGGATTGGTCAAAATGGGAGAGACCCAGTACTTC	CASSLGLVKMGETQYF
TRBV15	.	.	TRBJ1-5	TGTGCCACCAGCAGCGGGAACCCATATCAGCCCCGGCATTTT	CATSSGNPYQPRHF
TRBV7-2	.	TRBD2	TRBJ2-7	TGTGCCAGCAGCTCCCGACTAGCGGGAGTGCAGTACGAGCAGTACTTC	CASSSRLAGVQYEQYF
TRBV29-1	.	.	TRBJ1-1	TGCAGCGTTGCGACAGGTCTGAACACTGAAGCTTTCTTT	CSVATGLNTEAFF
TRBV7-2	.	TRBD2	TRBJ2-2	TGTGCCAGCAGCTGGGAGACTAGCGCGAACACCGGGGAGCTGTTTTTT	CASSWETSANTGELFF
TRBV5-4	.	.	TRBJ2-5	TGTGCCAGCAGCTTGGTTAACGACGAAGAGACCCAGTACTTC	CASSLVNDEETQYF
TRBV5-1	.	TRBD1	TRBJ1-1	TGCGCCAGCAGCTCTGACAGGGGGATGAACACTGAAGCTTTCTTT	CASSSDRGMNTEAFF
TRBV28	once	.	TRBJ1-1	TGTGCCAGCAGTGAGGGGGATCACACTGAAGCTTTCTTT	CASSEGDHTEAFF
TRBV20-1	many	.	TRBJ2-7	TGCAGTGCTAGAGTTCGTAGGGCAGGGAGTAGGTACGAGCAGTACTTC	CSARVRRAGSRYEQYF
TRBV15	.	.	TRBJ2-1	TGTGCCACCAGCGAACCTTGGCAGGGGCCAAGGGGTGAGCAGTTCTTC	CATSEPWQGPRGEQFF
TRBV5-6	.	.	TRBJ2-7	TGTGCCAGCAGCCCAAGTCCAGGGTTCTACGAGCAGTACTTC	CASSPSPGFYEQYF
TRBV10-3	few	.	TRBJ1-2	TGTGCCATCAGTGATCCCACAGAAGGCTATGGCTACACCTTC	CAISDPTEGYGYTF
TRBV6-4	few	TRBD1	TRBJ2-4	TGTGCCAGCAGTGAACAAGGGGGCAGGGAAGGCATTCAGTACTTC	CASSEQGGREGIQYF
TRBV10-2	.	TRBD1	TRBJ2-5	TGCGCCAGCAGTTGGGACAGGGTGGAGACCCAGTACTTC	CASSWDRVETQYF
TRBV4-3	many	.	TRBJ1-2	TGCGCCAGCAGCCAATCTGTAGGAGGCTATGGCTACACCTTC	CASSQSVGGYGYTF
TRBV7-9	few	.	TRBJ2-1	TGTGCCAGCAGCTTAGTACAGGGCGGCAATGAGCAGTTCTTC	CASSLVQGGNEQFF
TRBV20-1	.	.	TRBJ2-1	TGCAGTGCCCACGGGACATTAGACAATGAGCAGTTCTTC	CSAHGTLDNEQFF
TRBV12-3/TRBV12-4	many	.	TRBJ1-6	TGTGCCAGCAGTTTCGGGAGCGGGAATTCACCCCTCCACTTT	CASSFGSGNSPLHF
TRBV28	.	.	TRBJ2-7	TGTGCCAGCAGTTTGTTATCAGGGGGGAGTCCCGAGCAGTACTTC	CASSLLSGGSPEQYF
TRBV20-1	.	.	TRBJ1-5	TGCAGTACTAGCAGACAGTTGAACAATCAGCCCCAGCATTTT	CSTSRQLNNQPQHF
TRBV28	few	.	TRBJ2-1	TGTGCCAGCAGACTTCAAGACAATGAGCAGTTCTTC	CASRLQDNEQFF
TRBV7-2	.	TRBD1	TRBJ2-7	TGTGCCAGCAGCTTAGTAACGGGACAGGGGGCGCGGTACTTC	CASSLVTGQGARYF